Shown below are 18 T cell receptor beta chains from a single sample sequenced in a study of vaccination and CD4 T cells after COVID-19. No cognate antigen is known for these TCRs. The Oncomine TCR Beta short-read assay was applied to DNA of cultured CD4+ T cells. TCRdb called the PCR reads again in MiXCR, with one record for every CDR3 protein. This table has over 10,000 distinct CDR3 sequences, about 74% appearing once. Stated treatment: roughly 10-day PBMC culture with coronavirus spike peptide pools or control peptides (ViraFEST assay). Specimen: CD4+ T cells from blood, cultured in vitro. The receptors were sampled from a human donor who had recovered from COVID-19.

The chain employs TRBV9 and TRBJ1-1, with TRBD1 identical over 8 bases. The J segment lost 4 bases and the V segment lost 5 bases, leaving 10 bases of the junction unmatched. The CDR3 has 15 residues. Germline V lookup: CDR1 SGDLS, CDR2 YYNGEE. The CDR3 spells CASSGQGAIGTEAFF. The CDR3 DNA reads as TGTGCCAGCAGTGGCCAGGGGGCGATAGGCACTGAAGCTTTCTTT.

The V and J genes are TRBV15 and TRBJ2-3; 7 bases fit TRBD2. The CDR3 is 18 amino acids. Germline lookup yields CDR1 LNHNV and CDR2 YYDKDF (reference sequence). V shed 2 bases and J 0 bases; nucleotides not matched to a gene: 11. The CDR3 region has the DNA TGTGCCACCAGCAGACCCGGATCCCCCGGGGGGAGCACAGATACGCAGTATTTT. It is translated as CATSRPGSPGGSTDTQYF.

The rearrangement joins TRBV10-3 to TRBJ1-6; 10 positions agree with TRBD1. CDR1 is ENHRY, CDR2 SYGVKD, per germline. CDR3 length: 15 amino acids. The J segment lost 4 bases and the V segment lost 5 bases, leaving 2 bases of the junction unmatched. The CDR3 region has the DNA TGTGCCATCAGTAGGGGACAGGGGTATAATTCACCCCTCCACTTT. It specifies CAISRGQGYNSPLHF.

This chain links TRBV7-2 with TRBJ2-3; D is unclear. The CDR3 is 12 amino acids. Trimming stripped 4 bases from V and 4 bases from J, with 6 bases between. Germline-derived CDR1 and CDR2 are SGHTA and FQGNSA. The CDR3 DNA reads TGTGCCAGCAGCTCCCAGGCAGATACGCAGTATTTT. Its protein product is CASSSQADTQYF.

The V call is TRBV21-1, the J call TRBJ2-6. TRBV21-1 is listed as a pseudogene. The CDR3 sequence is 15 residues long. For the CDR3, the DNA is TGTGCCAGCAGATCCCCAGACTCTGGGGCCAACGTCCTGACTTTC. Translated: CASRSPDSGANVLTF.

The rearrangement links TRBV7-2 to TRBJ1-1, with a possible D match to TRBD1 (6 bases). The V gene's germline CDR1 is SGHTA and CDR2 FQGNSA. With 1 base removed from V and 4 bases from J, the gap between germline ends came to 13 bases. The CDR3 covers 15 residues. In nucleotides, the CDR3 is TGTGCCAGCAGCTTAGGCGGGGGCCGGGTCACTGAAGCTTTCTTT. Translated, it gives CASSLGGGRVTEAFF.

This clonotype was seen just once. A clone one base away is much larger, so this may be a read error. The CDR3 DNA sequence: TGCGCCAGCAGTCCCGGAGGGGCGGGAGCGTCCTACGAGCAGTACTTC. Translation gives CASSPGGAGASYEQYF. The chain carries TRBV5-1 and TRBJ2-7; 7 nucleotides line up with TRBD2. The germline V gene encodes CDR1 SGHRS and CDR2 YFSETQ. Trimming cost V 5 bases and J 1 base; bases outside gene matches: 12. This CDR3 has 16 residues.

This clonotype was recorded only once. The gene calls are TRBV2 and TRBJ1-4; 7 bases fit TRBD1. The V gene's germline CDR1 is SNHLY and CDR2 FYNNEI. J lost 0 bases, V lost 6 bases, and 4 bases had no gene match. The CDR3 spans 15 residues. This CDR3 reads CASRGQLATNEKLFF. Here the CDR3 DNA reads TGTGCCAGCAGGGGACAGCTTGCAACTAATGAAAAACTGTTTTTT.

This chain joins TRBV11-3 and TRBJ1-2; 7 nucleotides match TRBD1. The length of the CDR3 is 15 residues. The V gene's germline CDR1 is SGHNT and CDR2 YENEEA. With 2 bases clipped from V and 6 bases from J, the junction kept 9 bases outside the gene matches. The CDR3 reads CASSLSRGQDHGYTF. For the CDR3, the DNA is TGTGCCAGCAGCTTAAGTAGGGGGCAGGACCATGGCTACACCTTC.

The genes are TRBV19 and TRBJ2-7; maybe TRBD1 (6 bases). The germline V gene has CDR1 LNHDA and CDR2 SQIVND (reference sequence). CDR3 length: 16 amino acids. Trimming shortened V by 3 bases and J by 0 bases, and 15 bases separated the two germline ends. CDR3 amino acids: CASSMTRGTSSYEQYF. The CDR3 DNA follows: TGTGCCAGTAGTATGACCAGGGGCACGAGCTCCTACGAGCAGTACTTC.

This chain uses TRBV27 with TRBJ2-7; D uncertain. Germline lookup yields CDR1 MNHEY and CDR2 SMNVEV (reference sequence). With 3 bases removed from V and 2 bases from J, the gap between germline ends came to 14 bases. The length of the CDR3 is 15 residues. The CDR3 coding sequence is TGTGCCAGCAGTTTGTCATTTGACAAAGCCTACGAGCAGTACTTC. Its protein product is CASSLSFDKAYEQYF.

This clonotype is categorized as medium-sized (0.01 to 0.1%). Here the CDR3 DNA reads TGTGCCAGCAGTGCCCGGCGGGGGGGGGCACCTAACTATGGCTACACCTTC. The encoded protein is CASSARRGGAPNYGYTF. V and J are TRBV6-1 and TRBJ1-2; a possible D gene is TRBD1 (6 bases). CDR1 is MNHNS and CDR2 is SASEGT in the germline V gene. V dropped 4 bases and J dropped 0 bases, with 18 bases sitting between them. The CDR3 totals 17 residues.

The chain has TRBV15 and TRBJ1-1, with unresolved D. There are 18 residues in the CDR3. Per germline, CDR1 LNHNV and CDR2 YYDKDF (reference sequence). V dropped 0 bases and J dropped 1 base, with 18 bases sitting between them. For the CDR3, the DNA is TGTGCCACCAGCAGAGAAGTTGTTAGGTCACTGTGGAACACTGAAGCTTTCTTT. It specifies CATSREVVRSLWNTEAFF.

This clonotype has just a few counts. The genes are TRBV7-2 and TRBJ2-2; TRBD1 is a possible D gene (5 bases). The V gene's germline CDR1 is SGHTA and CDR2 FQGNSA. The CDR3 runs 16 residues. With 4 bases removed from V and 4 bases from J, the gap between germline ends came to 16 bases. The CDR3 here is CASSSFPRGPTGELFF. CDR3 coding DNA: TGTGCCAGCAGCTCTTTCCCTAGGGGTCCCACCGGGGAGCTGTTTTTT.

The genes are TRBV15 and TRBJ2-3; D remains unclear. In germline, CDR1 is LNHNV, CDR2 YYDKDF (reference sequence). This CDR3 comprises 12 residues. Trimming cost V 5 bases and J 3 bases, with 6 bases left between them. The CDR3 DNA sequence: TGTGCCACCAGCCGCCTAACAGATACGCAGTATTTT. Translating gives CATSRLTDTQYF.

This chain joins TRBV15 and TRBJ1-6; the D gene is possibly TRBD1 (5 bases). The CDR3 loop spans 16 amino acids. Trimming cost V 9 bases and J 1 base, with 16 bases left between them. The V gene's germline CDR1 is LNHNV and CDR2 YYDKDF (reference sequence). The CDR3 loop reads CATQIQRGSYNSPLHF. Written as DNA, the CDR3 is TGTGCCACTCAAATTCAGAGGGGATCCTATAATTCACCCCTCCACTTT.

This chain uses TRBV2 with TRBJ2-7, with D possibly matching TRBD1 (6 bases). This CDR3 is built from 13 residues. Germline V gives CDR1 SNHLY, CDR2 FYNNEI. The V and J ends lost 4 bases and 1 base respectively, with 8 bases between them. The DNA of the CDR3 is TGTGCCAGCAGTGCCGACAGGTCCTACGAGCAGTACTTC. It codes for CASSADRSYEQYF.

In nucleotides, the CDR3 is TGCAGTGGGCGGGGGCGGGGAGATACGCAGTATTTT. It codes for CSGRGRGDTQYF. The chain couples TRBV20-1 to TRBJ2-3; D is perhaps TRBD2 (7 bases). CDR1 and CDR2 from the germline V gene are DFQATT and SNEGSKA (reference sequence). This CDR3 contains 12 residues. V was trimmed by 7 bases and J by 5 bases, leaving 13 bases between them.